The clone carrying this T cell receptor beta chain has ten or more counts. What it binds is unknown. RNA transcripts served as the template for amplifying TCR beta CDR3 regions. The HTBI set primed first-round TCR CDR3 RT-PCR. MiXCR was run by TCRdb on the multiplex PCR reads, yielding one entry per CDR3 protein. The repertoire holds approximately 300,000 distinct CDR3 sequences, with 16% as singletons. No ophthalmopathy progression within 18 months constituted stable Graves' hyperthyroidism. Recently diagnosed hyperthyroidism of less than 2 months' duration affected patients aged 18 to 65. Deletions cut 5 bases from V and 2 bases from J, with 14 bases between. CDR1 is MDHEN and CDR2 is SYDVKM in the germline V gene. This CDR3 has 15 residues. These data come from a study of T cells in Graves' hyperthyroidism and ophthalmopathy. Regarding the study as a whole: Blood held most thyroid clonotypes expanded above 0.001 frequency.

Sequencing was done on a sample of blood. This rearrangement joins TRBV28 to TRBJ2-3, with D possibly being TRBD1 (5 bases). The clonotype was recovered from a man between 25 and 39 years old with Graves' hyperthyroidism. CDR3 bases: TGTGCCAGCAGTCGTGACAGTATTTCCACAGATACGCAGTATTTT. Translation gives CASSRDSISTDTQYF.